The next 29 T cell receptor beta chains were all read from a single sample in a study of shared clonotypes between healthy human individuals. Here immunoSEQ multiplex PCR was the method, and the copy in TCRdb shows in-frame clones only, minus some. Of 2 million to 2.5 million clones listed, 85% to 95% were seen once; the top ten hold approximately 0.39%. Sequences were obtained from naive CD4+ T cells from PBMCs. Documented subset: CD45RA+ positively selected. The receptors originated from a man aged 18 to 29 in good health. Some clones in this sample may be carry-over from other donors' samples.

Concerning this clone itself: Additional DNA sequences in this sample encode the identical CDR3. This chain uses TRBV5-1 with TRBJ1-3; unclear D gene. CDR3 length equals 14 residues. Germline V lookup: CDR1 SGHRS, CDR2 YFSETQ. V shed 2 bases and J shed 1 base, with 7 bases lying between them. The CDR3 loop reads CASSFSGSGNTIYF. CDR3 DNA sequence: TGCGCCAGCAGCTTTTCAGGTTCTGGAAACACCATATATTTT.

In the case of this clone: Other DNA sequences in this sample translate to the same CDR3. V and J are TRBV27 and TRBJ2-3, with TRBD2 identical over 10 bases. J was trimmed by 2 bases and V by 5 bases; bases with no gene match: 1. Germline CDR1 reads MNHEY; CDR2 reads SMNVEV (reference sequence). The CDR3 sequence is 14 residues long. CDR3 in DNA: TGTGCCAGCAGTGGACTAGCGGTCACAGATACGCAGTATTTT. Residues: CASSGLAVTDTQYF.

This clone came up once. Other DNA sequences of this sample code for an identical CDR3. The J gene is TRBJ1-2, the V gene TRBV28; D gene unclear. This CDR3 is built from 12 residues. V lost 2 bases and J lost 8, with 9 bases in between. Per germline, CDR1 MDHEN and CDR2 SYDVKM. The chain's CDR3 is CASSLGRYGYTF. The CDR3 region has the DNA TGTGCCAGCAGTTTAGGCCGGTACGGCTACACCTTC.

This chain joins TRBV18 and TRBJ1-4; D gene uncertain. Trimming pared 8 bases from V and 10 bases from J, leaving 20 bases between. From germline, CDR1 is KGHSH and CDR2 LQKENI. The CDR3 sequence is 14 residues long. The CDR3 is CASLPDLLPGKLFF. In nucleotides, the CDR3 is TGTGCCAGCCTCCCGGACCTACTACCGGGAAAACTGTTTTTT.

The chain has TRBV5-6 and TRBJ2-3; 12 nucleotides align to TRBD2. After removal of 4 bases from V and 4 bases from J, the junction contained 16 bases not matched to a gene. The CDR3 covers 19 residues. Germline assignment: CDR1 SGHDT and CDR2 YYEEEE. The CDR3 spells CASSLAARGLAGIADTQYF. For the CDR3, the DNA is TGTGCCAGCAGCCTAGCCGCAAGAGGACTAGCGGGAATAGCAGATACGCAGTATTTT.

The CDR3 DNA reads as TGTGCCAGCAGTTCGGGACTAGCGGGAGGGCAAAACATTCAGTACTTC. Its protein is CASSSGLAGGQNIQYF. The chain employs TRBV28 and TRBJ2-4; 16 bases align to TRBD2. Trimming at V came to 4 bases and at J to 5 bases, leaving 2 bases not matched to a gene. From germline, CDR1 is MDHEN and CDR2 SYDVKM. This CDR3 has 16 amino acids. The full variable domain, completed using reference TRBV28 and TRBJ2-4, is DVKVTQSSRYLVKRTGEKVFLECVQDMDHENMFWYRQDPGLGLRLIYFSYDVKMKEKGDIPEGYSVSREKKERFSLILESASTNQTSMYLCASSSGLAGGQNIQYFGAGTRLSVL.

The V and J genes are TRBV10-3 and TRBJ1-6; no reliable D call. V dropped 0 bases and J dropped 9 bases, with 6 bases sitting between them. Germline V gene data show CDR1 as ENHRY and CDR2 as SYGVKD. The CDR3 runs to 13 residues. The CDR3 DNA is TGTGCCATCAGTGAGTCGACCAGTTCACCCCTCCACTTT. It encodes CAISESTSSPLHF.

The chain carries TRBV19 and TRBJ2-1; 7 bases fit TRBD2. J lost 1 base, V lost 6 bases, and 3 bases had no gene match. The CDR3 has 14 amino acids. Germline V gene lookup returns CDR1 LNHDA and CDR2 SQIVND (reference sequence). CDR3 protein: CASRSGGSYNEQFF. For the CDR3, the DNA is TGTGCCAGTAGGTCGGGGGGATCCTACAATGAGCAGTTCTTC.

V usage is TRBV28 and J usage is TRBJ2-7; tentatively, D is TRBD1 (6 bases). CDR3 size: 13 residues. Trimming removed 3 bases from V and 7 bases from J, with 13 bases in between. Germline assignment: CDR1 MDHEN and CDR2 SYDVKM. As DNA, the CDR3 is TGTGCCAGCAGTTTCTTGGGGGCGAGGGAGCAGTACTTC. The encoded protein is CASSFLGAREQYF.

The gene calls are TRBV27 and TRBJ1-4; D unclear. Trimming left V 3 bases short and J 4 bases short, with 6 bases between. This CDR3 is built from 13 residues. The V gene's germline CDR1 is MNHEY and CDR2 SMNVEV (reference sequence). CDR3 coding DNA: TGTGCCAGCAGTTTGAGGCGTAATGAAAAACTGTTTTTT. Its translation is CASSLRRNEKLFF.

The chain is built from TRBV28 and TRBJ2-3; no clear D gene. V was trimmed by 2 bases and J by 6 bases, leaving 9 bases between them. Germline CDR1 MDHEN, CDR2 SYDVKM. The CDR3 has 13 amino acids. The CDR3 loop is CASSLAVPDTQYF. The CDR3 DNA follows: TGTGCCAGCAGTTTAGCCGTCCCCGATACGCAGTATTTT.

This clone has only a few counts. Other DNA sequences of this sample code for an identical CDR3. This rearrangement joins TRBV12-5 to TRBJ1-1, with D possibly matching TRBD1 (5 bases). CDR3 length: 11 amino acids. Deletions cut 8 bases from V and 1 base from J, with 5 bases between. Germline values: CDR1 LGHNT, CDR2 FRNRAP. The CDR3 sequence is CASRGNTEAFF. CDR3 DNA sequence: TGTGCTAGTAGGGGGAACACTGAAGCTTTCTTT.

This sequence joins TRBV20-1 and TRBJ2-5, with D possibly being TRBD1 (5 bases). The CDR3 has 11 residues. Germline CDR1 DFQATT, CDR2 SNEGSKA (reference sequence). Trimming removed 7 bases from V and 4 bases from J, with 10 bases in between. CDR3 in DNA: TGCAGTGTTCCAAGGGGAGAGACCCAGTACTTC. Translating gives CSVPRGETQYF.

V usage is TRBV4-2 and J usage is TRBJ2-1, with 8 bases identical to TRBD2. Germline V gene data show CDR1 as LGHNA and CDR2 as YNFKEQ. The CDR3 length is 16 residues. J was trimmed by 8 bases and V by 2 bases; bases with no gene match: 11. CDR3 nucleotides: TGTGCCAGCAGCCAACGGGCCGTAGCGGGATCGGATGAGCAGTTCTTC. This translates into CASSQRAVAGSDEQFF.

The table lists this clone with a few counts. The V and J genes are TRBV30 and TRBJ1-2; D not resolved. V lost 2 bases to trimming and J lost 8 bases, with 12 bases between them. The CDR3 runs 12 residues. Germline V gene sequence: CDR1 GTSNPN, CDR2 SVGIG (reference sequence). The DNA of the CDR3 is TGTGCCTGGAGTCCTGGCCCGGGCGGCTACACCTTC. This encodes CAWSPGPGGYTF.

The genes are TRBV29-1 and TRBJ2-5; D call uncertain. The CDR3 has 13 residues. Germline CDR1 and CDR2: SQVTM and ANQGSEA. Trimming left V 4 bases short and J 1 base short, with 10 bases between. The CDR3 DNA follows: TGCAGCGTTGCTCTGCGGACCCAAGAGACCCAGTACTTC. This sequence encodes CSVALRTQETQYF.

The gene calls are TRBV5-1 and TRBJ1-1; a possible D gene is TRBD1 (5 bases). The V end was cut by 6 bases, the J end by 0 bases, with 12 bases between. Germline lookup yields CDR1 SGHRS and CDR2 YFSETQ. The CDR3 loop spans 14 amino acids. CDR3 coding DNA: TGCGCCAGCACCCAAACAGGTTTGAACACTGAAGCTTTCTTT. Protein sequence: CASTQTGLNTEAFF.

The V and J genes are TRBV7-8 and TRBJ2-7; 7 bases are shared with TRBD1. CDR3 length: 16 amino acids. Trimming cost V 7 bases and J 0 bases; bases outside gene matches: 12. Germline CDR1 SGHVS, CDR2 FQNEAQ. The CDR3 sequence: CASTQGDRDYSYEQYF. Written as DNA, the CDR3 is TGTGCCAGCACCCAAGGGGACAGAGACTACTCCTACGAGCAGTACTTC.

V is TRBV14 and J is TRBJ1-2, with TRBD1 as a possible D gene (5 bases). This CDR3 contains 14 residues. V was shortened by 1 base and J by 4 bases, with 10 bases between the two germline ends. Germline loops: CDR1 SGHDN, CDR2 FVKESK. DNA for the CDR3: TGTGCCAGCAGCCAAGCTCAGGGCCTCTATGGCTACACCTTC. Translating gives CASSQAQGLYGYTF.

The chain joins TRBV2 to TRBJ1-2, with D tentatively TRBD1 (6 bases). The CDR3 runs 17 residues. Per germline, CDR1 SNHLY and CDR2 FYNNEI. V shed 8 bases and J shed 2 bases, with 24 bases lying between them. The CDR3 nucleotides read TGTGCCAGCTCGCCGTGGGCAGGGGCGAACCCAAACTATGGCTACACCTTC. Protein sequence: CASSPWAGANPNYGYTF. Drawing the rest from reference TRBV2 and TRBJ1-2, the complete variable domain is EPEVTQTPSHQVTQMGQEVILRCVPISNHLYFYWYRQILGQKVEFLVSFYNNEISEKSEIFDDQFSVERPDGSNFTLKIRSTKLEDSAMYFCASSPWAGANPNYGYTFGSGTRLTVV.

The CDR3, as DNA: TGTGCCAGCAGAGCCGATAGCAATCAGCCCCAGCATTTT. This translates into CASRADSNQPQHF. This chain links TRBV2 with TRBJ1-5, with D unclear. The V gene lost 6 bases and the J gene lost 0 bases, with 6 bases spanning the gap. The CDR3 runs 13 residues. Germline-derived CDR1 and CDR2 are SNHLY and FYNNEI.

The chain couples TRBV6-6 to TRBJ1-1, with 7 positions matching TRBD1. The CDR3 loop spans 15 amino acids. CDR1 is MNHNY, CDR2 SVGAGI, per germline (reference sequence). Losses at the gene ends were 2 bases for V and 8 bases for J; bases not matched to a gene: 11. In DNA form, the CDR3 reads TGTGCCAGCAGTTACGTTGGACAGGCTCAGACCGAAGCTTTCTTT. Its protein product is CASSYVGQAQTEAFF.

The gene calls are TRBV7-9 and TRBJ2-6; D uncertain. CDR1 and CDR2 from the germline V gene are SEHNR and FQNEAQ (reference sequence). CDR3 length: 17 amino acids. V lost 2 bases to trimming and J lost 0 bases, with 11 bases between them. CDR3 DNA: TGTGCCAGCAGCTTAAGTTTTGGGCCCTCTGGGGCCAACGTCCTGACTTTC. Its translation: CASSLSFGPSGANVLTF.

The V and J genes are TRBV27 and TRBJ1-6, with TRBD1 as a possible D gene (6 bases). The germline V and J ends were trimmed by 4 bases and 7 bases, with 11 bases remaining between them. This CDR3 spans 14 amino acids. CDR1 MNHEY and CDR2 SMNVEV come from the germline V gene (reference sequence). CDR3 residues: CASSSGTLNSPLHF. CDR3 DNA: TGTGCCAGCAGTTCGGGGACATTAAATTCACCCCTCCACTTT.

The chain carries TRBV5-6 and TRBJ2-7; unclear D gene. Trimming left V 1 base short and J 13 bases short, with 12 bases between. The CDR3 is 11 amino acids. Germline CDR1 is SGHDT and CDR2 is YYEEEE. For the CDR3, the DNA is TGTGCCAGCAGCTTGTCCGGGCGGACCTACTTC. Translating gives CASSLSGRTYF.

In regard to this clone: Other nucleotide sequences from this sample produce the same CDR3. The V and J genes are TRBV2 and TRBJ2-5; no clear D gene. V lost 8 bases and J lost 5, with 3 bases in between. CDR1 SNHLY and CDR2 FYNNEI come from the germline V gene. The CDR3 contains 9 residues. CDR3 DNA: TGTGCCAGCGGGGAGACCCAGTACTTC. Translating it yields CASGETQYF. Drawing the rest from reference TRBV2 and TRBJ2-5, the complete variable domain is EPEVTQTPSHQVTQMGQEVILRCVPISNHLYFYWYRQILGQKVEFLVSFYNNEISEKSEIFDDQFSVERPDGSNFTLKIRSTKLEDSAMYFCASGETQYFGPGTRLLVL.

The gene calls are TRBV7-6 and TRBJ1-2, with a tentative D call TRBD1 (5 bases). The V gene lost 2 bases and the J gene lost 6 bases, with 7 bases spanning the gap. The CDR3 runs 12 residues. Germline V lookup: CDR1 SGHVS, CDR2 FNYEAQ. This CDR3 reads CASSLRGNGYTF. Written as DNA, the CDR3 is TGTGCCAGCAGCTTACGGGGGAATGGCTACACCTTC.

This clone was counted only a few times. This specimen includes other DNA sequences encoding the same CDR3. The chain links TRBV5-1 to TRBJ1-1; D is ambiguous. CDR3 size: 13 residues. Germline V CDR1 and CDR2: SGHRS, YFSETQ. Trimming pared 0 bases from V and 1 base from J, leaving 4 bases between. CDR3: CASSLDTNTEAFF. The CDR3 region has the DNA TGCGCCAGCAGCTTGGACACGAACACTGAAGCTTTCTTT.

V and J are TRBV5-1 and TRBJ2-7, with TRBD2 identical over 12 bases. CDR1 is SGHRS, CDR2 YFSETQ, per germline. Germline trimming cut 4 bases from V and 0 bases from J; bases unmatched to any gene: 2. The CDR3 contains 15 residues. CDR3 sequence: CASSRTSGDSYEQYF. DNA of the CDR3: TGCGCCAGCAGCAGGACTAGCGGGGACTCCTACGAGCAGTACTTC.